Below, one T cell receptor (beta chain) is given with its context. This sample was taken from a study of OX40 agonist ivuxolimab in advanced cancers. The wider study: Every 2 weeks, ivuxolimab was infused into the patients intravenously at between 0.01 and 10 mg/kg. Previous treatment with anti-PD-1, anti-PD-L1 or anti-CTLA-4 therapy was allowed; 30% to 50% had received some.

This CDR3 region has 14 residues. V shed 8 bases and J 1 base; nucleotides not matched to a gene: 6. Germline CDR1 reads SGDLS; CDR2 reads YYNGEE. Patients who had autoimmune disease history or got systemic immunosuppression were left out. Using immunoSEQ multiplex PCR, the repertoire was profiled, and TCRdb retains in-frame clones only, with some absent. The repertoire includes approximately 54,000 clones, roughly 90% of them detected once, and approximately 7.9% sits in the top ten. The chain uses TRBV9 and TRBJ2-7, with 10 bases aligning to TRBD2. The receptor was derived from an adult with an advanced solid tumor such as melanoma, head and neck, liver or kidney cancer. Sequenced here: CD4+ or CD8+ T cells sorted from blood, sampled in a trial of the OX40 agonist ivuxolimab. The CDR3 DNA reads TGTGCCAGTACTAGCGGGGAAGTATCCTACGAGCAGTACTTC. Protein product: CASTSGEVSYEQYF.